This T cell receptor (beta chain) was sequenced during a study of glioma-infiltrating T cells after dendritic cell vaccination. In the study overall: Patients received autologous tumor lysate-pulsed dendritic cell vaccination between about 2003 and 2013. Study-wide results and caveats: Survival was not directly related to TCR clonality in these patients.

Up to 2 ug genomic DNA was used for TCRB CDR3 amplification. Primers: 60 V beta forward and 13 J beta reverse. Assay: immunoSEQ multiplex PCR; the TCRdb copy retains only in-frame clones and omits some. Altogether about 73,000 clones are present, roughly 87% being singletons, with the ten largest covering approximately 2.3%. With 7 bases removed from V and 0 bases from J, the gap between germline ends came to 9 bases. The length of the CDR3 is 14 residues. From germline, CDR1 is MDHEN and CDR2 SYDVKM. Comment on this clone: Its antigen is not known.

This specimen consisted of blood, obtained before dendritic cell vaccination. The V and J genes are TRBV28 and TRBJ2-2; possibly TRBD2 for D (6 bases). The sequence was obtained from a human donor with glioblastoma. The DNA for the CDR3 is TGTGCCAGCACAGCGGGCACGAACACCGGGGAGCTGTTTTTT. Its protein product is CASTAGTNTGELFF.